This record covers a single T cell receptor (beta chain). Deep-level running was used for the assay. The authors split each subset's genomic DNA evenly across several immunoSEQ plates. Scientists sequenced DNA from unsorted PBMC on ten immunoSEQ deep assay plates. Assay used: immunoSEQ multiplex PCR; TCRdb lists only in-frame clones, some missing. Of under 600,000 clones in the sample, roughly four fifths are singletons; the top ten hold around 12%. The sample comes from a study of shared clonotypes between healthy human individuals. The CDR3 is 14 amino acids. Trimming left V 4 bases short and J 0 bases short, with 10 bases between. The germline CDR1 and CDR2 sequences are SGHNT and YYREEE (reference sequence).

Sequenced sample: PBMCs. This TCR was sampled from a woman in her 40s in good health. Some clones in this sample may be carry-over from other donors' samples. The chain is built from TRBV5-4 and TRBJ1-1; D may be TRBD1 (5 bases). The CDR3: CASSPPDMNTEAFF. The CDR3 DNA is TGTGCCAGCAGCCCCCCGGACATGAACACTGAAGCTTTCTTT.